This T cell receptor beta chain stems from a study of blood T cell repertoires in COVID-19. For the study at large: Samples of COVID-19 (acute and convalescent) were obtained from the United States, Italy and Spain. In each case, the material was cDNA or gDNA derived from T cells, B-cell-depleted T cells, or PBMCs.

CDR3 size: 11 residues. The V gene lost 4 bases and the J gene lost 9 bases, with 9 bases spanning the gap. This clone occurred a few times. Authors' data handling: Reference gene primer amplification gave nucleated cell count estimates. TCRdb's table, derived via immunoSEQ multiplex PCR, lists solely in-frame clones and lacks some. V, J and clone size were drawn from that table, and D and trimming were deduced from the DNA. Of some 9,300 clones detected, 80% to 85% appear once; the ten largest clones hold about 10%. The sequencing input was peripheral blood. This TCR was sampled from a human donor in a cohort sampled during active COVID-19. V gene TRBV12-3 or TRBV12-4 combines with J gene TRBJ2-5, with D tentatively TRBD1 (5 bases). CDR3 protein: CASSSGKAQYF. The DNA for the CDR3 is TGTGCCAGCAGTTCAGGGAAAGCCCAGTACTTC.